The TCR beta chain under discussion was sequenced for a study of Ad26.COV2.S vaccination and SARS-CoV-2 variants. Study details: Ad26.COV2.S given intramuscularly, once or twice 56 days apart.

Regarding the study as a whole: Measures of TCR breadth and depth may have fallen short of total T cell responses.

Sequenced by immunoSEQ multiplex PCR; TCRdb stores in-frame clones only, minus some. The sample records around 240,000 clones, roughly 90% being singletons. Notes on this clone: Its antigen is not identified.

V lost 7 bases and J 2 bases, leaving 11 bases between the germline ends. The CDR3 contains 12 residues. Germline V gene sequence: CDR1 SQVTM, CDR2 ANQGSEA. Treatment indicated: around 19 received Ad26.COV2.S at low or high dose, single or two shots; a few received placebo; per-sample allocation not given. Sampling was done on day 63 after the first vaccine or placebo injection. This clonotype was obtained from a person aged 18-60 years who received the Ad26.COV2.S COVID-19 vaccine or a placebo. Specimen: peripheral blood, collected in a trial of Ad26.COV2.S vaccine versus placebo. The V and J genes are TRBV29-1 and TRBJ1-1; D is uncertain. The CDR3 nucleotides read TGCAGCGCATCTACGGGTAACACTGAAGCTTTCTTT. Protein product: CSASTGNTEAFF.